The rows below give T cell receptor beta chains drawn from one sample of a study of cytomegalovirus exposure and HLA in healthy donors. Libraries were prepared by immunoSEQ multiplex PCR; TCRdb keeps only in-frame clonotypes and omits some of them. The sample yields 150,000 to 200,000 clones, 70% to 85% seen once. The source material was PBMCs. These receptors all stem from a woman in her thirties in good health and CMV-seropositive. CDR3s include the opening cysteine and the closing phenylalanine or tryptophan. A D gene is named only where the DNA matches it firmly. Not all rows give a size; the values are once, few, many and, for expanded clones, a class.

V: TRBV23-1; size: few; D: TRBD1; J: TRBJ2-5; CDR3: CASSQRGGVQETQYF; DNA: TGCGCCAGCAGTCAAAGAGGGGGCGTTCAAGAGACCCAGTACTTC
V: TRBV4-1; size: -; D: -; J: TRBJ2-2; CDR3: CASSPQKATGELFF; DNA: TGCGCCAGCAGCCCCCAGAAAGCGACCGGGGAGCTGTTTTTT
V: TRBV5-1; size: few; D: -; J: TRBJ2-1; CDR3: CASSNQGPPYNEQFF; DNA: TGCGCCAGCAGCAATCAGGGTCCCCCCTACAATGAGCAGTTCTTC
V: TRBV7-3; size: -; D: TRBD1; J: TRBJ2-7; CDR3: CASSLRGQSYEQYF; DNA: TGTGCCAGCAGCTTACGGGGACAGTCCTACGAGCAGTACTTC
V: TRBV7-8; size: -; D: TRBD2; J: TRBJ2-1; CDR3: CASSSSGRAGNEQFF; DNA: TGTGCCAGCAGCTCTAGCGGGAGGGCCGGTAATGAGCAGTTCTTC
V: TRBV2; size: -; D: -; J: TRBJ2-7; CDR3: CASSGYREQYF; DNA: TGTGCCAGCAGTGGTTATAGAGAGCAGTACTTC
V: TRBV7-2; size: -; D: TRBD2; J: TRBJ2-1; CDR3: CASSLSTSGIRNEQFF; DNA: TGTGCCAGCAGCCTTAGTACTAGCGGGATTAGAAATGAGCAGTTCTTC
V: TRBV29-1; size: -; D: -; J: TRBJ2-1; CDR3: CSSTPPGINNEQFF; DNA: TGCAGCTCAACGCCCCCAGGGATAAACAATGAGCAGTTCTTC
V: TRBV19; size: -; D: TRBD2; J: TRBJ2-1; CDR3: CASSVGLAEYNEQFF; DNA: TGTGCCAGTAGTGTGGGACTAGCTGAATACAATGAGCAGTTCTTC
V: TRBV6-5; size: -; D: TRBD1; J: TRBJ2-7; CDR3: CASRTGLAYEQYF; DNA: TGTGCCAGCAGGACAGGGTTAGCCTACGAGCAGTACTTC
V: TRBV19; size: -; D: TRBD2; J: TRBJ2-1; CDR3: CASSMGGTSYNEQFF; DNA: TGTGCCAGTAGTATGGGGGGGACCTCCTACAATGAGCAGTTCTTC
V: TRBV29-1; size: -; D: -; J: TRBJ2-2; CDR3: CSVETGFGVGLFF; DNA: TGCAGCGTTGAAACAGGGTTCGGGGTAGGGCTGTTTTTT
V: TRBV6-1; size: -; D: TRBD1; J: TRBJ1-2; CDR3: CASSEWDSGVSYGYTF; DNA: TGTGCCAGCAGTGAATGGGACAGCGGTGTTTCCTATGGCTACACCTTC